These 6 T cell receptor beta chains share one sample of origin, sequenced in a study of blood T cell repertoires in COVID-19. Data came from immunoSEQ multiplex PCR; TCRdb stores just in-frame clones and leaves some out. The data contain 65,000 to 90,000 clones, 82% of them singletons. The specimen sequenced was peripheral blood. The receptors come from an older woman with acute or convalescent COVID-19.

This clone was counted only a few times. The chain combines TRBV9 with TRBJ2-7; 9 positions match TRBD1. Trimming cost V 4 bases and J 6 bases; bases outside gene matches: 2. The CDR3 consists of 12 residues. Per germline, CDR1 SGDLS and CDR2 YYNGEE. CDR3 in amino acids: CASSSQGAEQYF. The CDR3, as DNA: TGTGCCAGCAGCTCACAGGGGGCCGAGCAGTACTTC.

In DNA form, the CDR3 reads TGTGCCAGCTCACCAAGGGGTGGTCGCAATCAGCCCCAGCATTTT. Translation: CASSPRGGRNQPQHF. This chain joins TRBV18 and TRBJ1-5, with a weak D call TRBD1 (5 bases). The germline CDR1 and CDR2 sequences are KGHSH and LQKENI. V shed 2 bases and J shed 2 bases, with 10 bases lying between them. The CDR3 is 15 residues long. The full variable domain, rest sourced from reference TRBV18 and TRBJ1-5, is NAGVMQNPRHLVRRRGQEARLRCSPMKGHSHVYWYRQLPEEGLKFMVYLQKENIIDESGMPKERFSAEFPKEGPSILRIQQVVRGDSAAYFCASSPRGGRNQPQHFGDGTRLSIL.

This chain uses TRBV19 with TRBJ2-1; 8 nucleotides line up with TRBD2. From germline, CDR1 is LNHDA and CDR2 SQIVND (reference sequence). This CDR3 is 14 amino acids long. V lost 7 bases and J lost 7; bases outside the gene matches: 9. CDR3 nucleotides: TGTGCCAGTAAAGGCGGGAGGTTCTGGAATGAGCAGTTCTTC. Its protein is CASKGGRFWNEQFF.

The V and J genes are TRBV6-1 and TRBJ2-1; a possible D gene is TRBD2 (5 bases). The CDR3 has 18 residues. V was cut by 2 bases and J by 5 bases, with 22 bases left in between. From germline, CDR1 is MNHNS and CDR2 SASEGT. CDR3 amino acids: CASSEMVRVAGVNNEQFF. CDR3 in DNA: TGTGCCAGCAGTGAAATGGTGAGGGTAGCTGGAGTTAACAATGAGCAGTTCTTC.

The J gene is TRBJ2-7, the V gene TRBV11-1; the match to TRBD2 covers 11 bases. J was trimmed by 6 bases and V by 5 bases; bases with no gene match: 9. The CDR3 has 15 amino acids. Germline V CDR1 and CDR2: SGHAT, FQDESV (reference sequence). The CDR3 sequence: CASSRTTSGGFEQYF. The CDR3 bases are TGTGCCAGCAGCAGAACTACTAGCGGGGGTTTCGAGCAGTACTTC.

In this sample, this clone turned up once. V is TRBV2 and J is TRBJ2-2; 7 bases match TRBD2. Germline CDR1 SNHLY, CDR2 FYNNEI. Trimming took 4 bases from V and 0 from J; bases not matched to a gene: 11. There are 18 residues in the CDR3. As DNA, the CDR3 is TGTGCCAGCAGTGGCCGGGACTACCTTATATCGAACACCGGGGAGCTGTTTTTT. It is translated as CASSGRDYLISNTGELFF.